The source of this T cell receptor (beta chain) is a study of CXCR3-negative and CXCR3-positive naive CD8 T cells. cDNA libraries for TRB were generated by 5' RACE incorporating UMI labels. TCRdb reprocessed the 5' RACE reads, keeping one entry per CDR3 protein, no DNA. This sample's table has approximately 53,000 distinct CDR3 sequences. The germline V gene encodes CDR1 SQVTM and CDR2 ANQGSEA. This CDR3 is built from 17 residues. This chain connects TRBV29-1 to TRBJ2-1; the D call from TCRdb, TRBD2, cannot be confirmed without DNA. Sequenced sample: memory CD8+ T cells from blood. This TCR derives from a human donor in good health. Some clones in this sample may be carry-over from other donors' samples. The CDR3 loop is CSVEGFASGSIDNEQFF.